This entry lists 17 T cell receptor beta chains sequenced from one sample in a study of blood T cell repertoires in COVID-19 (dated by TCRdb to 2020 to 2022). The library was produced with the immunoSEQ multiplex PCR assay. This is the immuneACCESS table as TCRdb keeps it, with only in-frame sequences that have V and J called. A part of the clones is gone; compared with another copy, unresolved V genes explain less than half, and the rest is unexplained. The sample profile shows fewer than 450,000 clones; 70% to 90% of them were found once. Less than 1.5% of the sample lies in the top ten. Material: PBMCs or T cells enriched from blood (not recorded which). These receptors came from a woman between 18 and 30 years old who had recovered from COVID-19.

The chain uses TRBV2 and TRBJ1-3; D gene uncertain. With 6 bases removed from V and 1 base from J, the gap between germline ends came to 10 bases. Germline V gives CDR1 SNHLY, CDR2 FYNNEI. The CDR3 contains 14 residues. The DNA of the CDR3 is TGTGCCAGCAGAGGCGACGGGTCTGGAAACACCATATATTTT. It yields the protein CASRGDGSGNTIYF.

The chain recombines TRBV24-1 with TRBJ2-1; TRBD2 aligns across 13 bases. The CDR3 totals 17 residues. Germline assignment: CDR1 KGHDR and CDR2 SFDVKD. Unmatched junction bases numbered 6, after V lost 4 bases and J lost 4 bases. CDR3 region: CATSDATSGGRYNEQFF. DNA for the CDR3: TGTGCCACCAGTGACGCGACTAGCGGGGGGCGATACAATGAGCAGTTCTTC.

The chain combines TRBV19 with TRBJ1-6, with D possibly being TRBD1 (5 bases). The CDR3 has 14 residues. The V end was cut by 9 bases, the J end by 5 bases, with 14 bases between. Germline loops: CDR1 LNHDA, CDR2 SQIVND (reference sequence). The CDR3 reads CASRQRRNNSPLHF. As DNA, the CDR3 is TGTGCCAGCCGACAGCGCCGTAATAATTCACCCCTCCACTTT.

The chain links TRBV9 to TRBJ1-4; D is possibly TRBD1 (5 bases). CDR3 length: 16 residues. The V gene lost 4 bases and the J gene lost 7 bases, with 20 bases spanning the gap. Germline V gene data show CDR1 as SGDLS and CDR2 as YYNGEE. The CDR3 sequence is CASSPIGGGTPEKLFF. The CDR3 DNA reads as TGTGCCAGCAGCCCGATCGGGGGGGGGACCCCTGAAAAACTGTTTTTT.

The chain recombines TRBV14 with TRBJ1-6, with 9 bases identical to TRBD1. The CDR3 contains 18 residues. The ends lost 4 bases at V and 3 bases at J; junction bases unmatched: 10. Germline assignment: CDR1 SGHDN and CDR2 FVKESK. CDR3 in amino acids: CASSRGTGRSFYNSPLHF. The CDR3 coding sequence is TGTGCCAGCAGCCGCGGGACAGGGCGAAGCTTCTATAATTCACCCCTCCACTTT.

V is TRBV5-6 and J is TRBJ1-1, with no clear D. This CDR3 has 11 amino acids. Trimming took off 2 bases at V and 6 bases at J, with 5 bases between the two ends. Germline CDR1 SGHDT, CDR2 YYEEEE. CDR3 DNA sequence: TGTGCCAGCAGCTTATACTCTGAAGCTTTCTTT. Its translation is CASSLYSEAFF.

This chain joins TRBV11-3 and TRBJ2-3, with 7 bases matching TRBD2. The V gene end was trimmed by 5 bases and the J gene end by 2 bases; junction bases not matched to a gene: 4. The CDR3 covers 14 residues. Germline V lookup: CDR1 SGHNT, CDR2 YENEEA. CDR3 sequence reads: CASSLLAATDTQYF. The CDR3 DNA reads as TGTGCCAGCAGCCTCCTAGCGGCCACAGATACGCAGTATTTT.

The genes are TRBV1 and TRBJ1-3; TRBD1, the table's D call, lacks a check against the DNA. TRBV1 is assigned pseudogene status. This CDR3 has 20 residues. CDR3 DNA: TGCACCAGCAGCCAAGACTCAAGGGCGCAGGGGCTTCGCTCTGGAAACACCATATATTTT. Translated: CTSSQDSRAQGLRSGNTIYF.

The J gene is TRBJ2-1, the V gene TRBV4-3, with D possibly TRBD2 on 5 matching bases. Deletions cut 0 bases from V and 2 bases from J, with 11 bases between. The CDR3 is made up of 16 amino acids. Germline V CDR1 and CDR2: LGHNA, YSLEER. The CDR3 loop reads CASSQDKSGPYNEQFF. Here the CDR3 DNA reads TGCGCCAGCAGCCAAGATAAGAGCGGACCCTACAATGAGCAGTTCTTC.

This clone was detected only once. The rearrangement uses TRBV19 and TRBJ2-2, with 7 positions matching TRBD2. V was clipped by 8 bases and J by 6 bases; unmatched bases: 3. The CDR3 sequence is 12 residues long. Germline lookup yields CDR1 LNHDA and CDR2 SQIVND (reference sequence). This CDR3 is CASGRVPGELFF. The DNA of the CDR3 is TGTGCCAGTGGGAGGGTGCCCGGGGAGCTGTTTTTT.

A word on this clone: Other DNA sequences in this sample translate to the same CDR3. The CDR3 is CASSVAEYNEQFF. The CDR3 region has the DNA TGTGCCAGCAGCGTAGCTGAGTACAATGAGCAGTTCTTC. The chain employs TRBV9 and TRBJ2-1; D uncertain. The CDR3 is made up of 13 amino acids. Deletions cut 0 bases from V and 4 bases from J, with 5 bases between. Germline CDR1 reads SGDLS; CDR2 reads YYNGEE.

This clone occurred once. This chain connects TRBV13 to TRBJ2-7; 9 nucleotides align to TRBD1. The germline V gene encodes CDR1 PRHDT and CDR2 FYEKMQ (reference sequence). J lost 3 bases, V lost 8 bases, and 5 bases had no gene match. This CDR3 is built from 13 residues. The DNA of the CDR3 is TGTGCCAGCTATGGGACAGGGAGCTACGAGCAGTACTTC. Translation gives CASYGTGSYEQYF.

This clone was seen a handful of times. This chain uses TRBV5-1 with TRBJ1-1, with a possible D match to TRBD1 (6 bases). V lost 1 base and J lost 1, with 11 bases in between. From germline, CDR1 is SGHRS and CDR2 YFSETQ. This CDR3 has 15 amino acids. CDR3 amino acids: CASSLIAQGNTEAFF. CDR3 nucleotide sequence: TGCGCCAGCAGCTTGATAGCACAGGGGAACACTGAAGCTTTCTTT.

The chain joins TRBV10-1 to TRBJ2-1; TRBD1 matches at 8 bases. V lost 6 bases and J lost 8; bases outside the gene matches: 9. The germline gives CDR1 WNHNN, CDR2 SYGVQD (reference sequence). The CDR3 contains 14 residues. The chain's CDR3 is CASSANAGGYEQFF. As DNA, the CDR3 is TGCGCCAGCAGCGCAAATGCAGGGGGCTATGAGCAGTTCTTC.

This rearrangement joins TRBV5-6 to TRBJ2-3; 8 bases fit TRBD1. CDR1 and CDR2 (germline): SGHDT, YYEEEE. This CDR3 has 14 amino acids. V shed 0 bases and J 5 bases; nucleotides not matched to a gene: 2. DNA of the CDR3: TGTGCCAGCAGCTTGGCCGGACAGGGAGATACGCAGTATTTT. Translated, it gives CASSLAGQGDTQYF.

This clone was recorded a few times. The rearrangement uses TRBV9 and TRBJ1-1, with TRBD1 identical over 7 bases. The CDR3 has 16 residues. V lost 3 bases, J lost 8 bases, and 16 bases stayed unmatched. Germline V gene sequence: CDR1 SGDLS, CDR2 YYNGEE. In nucleotides, the CDR3 is TGTGCCAGCAGCGGAGGATACCCGGGGGGGACAGTCGAAGCTTTCTTT. This sequence encodes CASSGGYPGGTVEAFF.

This chain joins TRBV4-1 and TRBJ1-5, with 7 bases identical to TRBD1. The germline CDR1 and CDR2 sequences are MGHRA and YSYEKL. V lost 0 bases, J lost 5 bases, and 7 bases stayed unmatched. The CDR3 contains 16 residues. CDR3 DNA: TGCGCCAGCAGCCAAGATACGGAAGGGGGCCATCAGCCCCAGCATTTT. This gives the protein CASSQDTEGGHQPQHF.